This TCR beta chain was captured by sequencing in a study of persistence of HIV-infected CD4 T cells. Study-wide context: Donors were ART-treated; their CMV- and Gag-responding CD4+ T cells were isolated. Up to about 180 mL blood was drawn at multiple time points; a couple of donors had single-time leukapheresis.

The V end lost 5 bases, the J end lost 0 bases, and 19 bases lay between the germline ends. This CDR3 has 16 amino acids. CDR1 GTSNPN and CDR2 SVGIG come from the germline V gene (reference sequence). Details on this clone: Its antigen is unknown.

The immunoSEQ assay was version 4, run in survey mode. Profiled with immunoSEQ multiplex PCR; TCRdb holds only in-frame clones, not every one. The table records approximately 30,000 clones, about 80% of them present only once. Lysates of CMV-infected fibroblasts at approximately 10 ug/mL stimulated these cells. CD40L-negative CD69-negative CD45RO-high memory CD4+ T cells were sorted as populations depleted of antigen-responding cells. These HIV-1-infected adults initiated suppressive ART in chronic infection. Whole-study results and caveats: TCRbeta richness was lower in CMV- and Gag-responding cells than in anti-CD3/anti-CD28-responding cells.

V is TRBV30 and J is TRBJ1-2; D is unresolved. The sequence was obtained from an adult woman with HIV who was CMV-seropositive. The sample in question was CD4+ T cells sorted from PBMCs after approximately 19-hour stimulation, obtained from a patient who received antiretroviral therapy. This CDR3 reads CAWSGLRGPTNYGYTF. CDR3 coding DNA: TGTGCCTGGTCTGGCCTCCGCGGACCAACTAACTATGGCTACACCTTC.